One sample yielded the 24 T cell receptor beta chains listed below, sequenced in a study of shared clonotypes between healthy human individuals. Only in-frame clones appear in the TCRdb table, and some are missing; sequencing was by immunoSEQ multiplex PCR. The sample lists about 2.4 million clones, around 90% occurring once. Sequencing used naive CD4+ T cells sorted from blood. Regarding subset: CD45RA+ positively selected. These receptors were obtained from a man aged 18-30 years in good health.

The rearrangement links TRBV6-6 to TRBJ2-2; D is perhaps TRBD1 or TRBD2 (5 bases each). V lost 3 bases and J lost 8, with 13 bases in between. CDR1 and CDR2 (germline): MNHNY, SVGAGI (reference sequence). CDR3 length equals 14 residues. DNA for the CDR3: TGTGCCAGCAGTTATATCTCCGGGGCAGGGGAGCTGTTTTTT. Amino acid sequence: CASSYISGAGELFF.

In nucleotides, the CDR3 is TGTGCCAGCAGTCCAGGGGACAGGGATAGCAACATTCAGTACTTC. Translated, it gives CASSPGDRDSNIQYF. The chain couples TRBV27 to TRBJ2-4, with TRBD1 matching 9 bases. Germline CDR1 MNHEY, CDR2 SMNVEV (reference sequence). V dropped 5 bases and J dropped 7; count of bases not matched to a gene: 9. The CDR3 runs to 15 residues.

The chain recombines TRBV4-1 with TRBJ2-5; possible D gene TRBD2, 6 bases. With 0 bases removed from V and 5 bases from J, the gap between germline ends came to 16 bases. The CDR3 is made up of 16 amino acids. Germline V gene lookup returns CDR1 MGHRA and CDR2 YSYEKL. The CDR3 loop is CASSQDKAGTVETQYF. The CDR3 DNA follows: TGCGCCAGCAGCCAAGATAAGGCAGGGACTGTGGAGACCCAGTACTTC.

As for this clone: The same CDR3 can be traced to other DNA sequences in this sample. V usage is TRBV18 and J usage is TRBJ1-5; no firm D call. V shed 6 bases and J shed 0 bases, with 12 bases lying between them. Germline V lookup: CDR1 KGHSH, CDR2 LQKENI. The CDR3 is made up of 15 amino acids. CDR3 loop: CASSPTGDSNQPQHF. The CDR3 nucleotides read TGTGCCAGCTCCCCCACTGGTGATAGCAATCAGCCCCAGCATTTT.

This chain's CDR3 is CASSPTGTVPFF. As DNA, the CDR3 is TGTGCCTCATCACCGACCGGCACAGTGCCGTTCTTC. The rearrangement uses TRBV30 and TRBJ2-1; D gene ambiguous. V was pared by 7 bases and J by 15 bases, with 22 bases between. The germline CDR1 and CDR2 sequences are GTSNPN and SVGIG (reference sequence). The CDR3 covers 12 residues.

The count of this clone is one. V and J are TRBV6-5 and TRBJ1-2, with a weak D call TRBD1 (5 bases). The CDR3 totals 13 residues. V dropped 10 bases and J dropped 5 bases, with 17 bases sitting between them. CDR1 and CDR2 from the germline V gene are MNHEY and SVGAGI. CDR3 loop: CATREAAGYGYTF. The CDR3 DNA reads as TGTGCCACCAGGGAGGCAGCCGGTTATGGCTACACCTTC.

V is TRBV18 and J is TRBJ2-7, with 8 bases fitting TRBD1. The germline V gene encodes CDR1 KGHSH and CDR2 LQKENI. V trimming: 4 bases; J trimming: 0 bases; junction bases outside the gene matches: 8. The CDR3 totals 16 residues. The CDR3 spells CASSHTAGTGSYEQYF. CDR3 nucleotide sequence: TGTGCCAGCTCACACACAGCCGGGACAGGCTCCTACGAGCAGTACTTC.

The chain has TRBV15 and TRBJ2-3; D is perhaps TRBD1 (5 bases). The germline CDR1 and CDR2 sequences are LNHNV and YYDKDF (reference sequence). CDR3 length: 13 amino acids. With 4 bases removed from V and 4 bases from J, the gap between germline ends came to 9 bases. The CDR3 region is CATSIRQPDTQYF. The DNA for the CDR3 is TGTGCCACCAGCATCCGACAGCCAGATACGCAGTATTTT.

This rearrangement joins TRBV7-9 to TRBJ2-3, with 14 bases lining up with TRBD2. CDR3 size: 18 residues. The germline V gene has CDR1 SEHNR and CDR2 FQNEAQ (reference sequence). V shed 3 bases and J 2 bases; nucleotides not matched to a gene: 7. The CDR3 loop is CASSFPRTSGGHTDTQYF. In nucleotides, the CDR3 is TGTGCCAGCAGCTTCCCTCGGACTAGCGGGGGGCACACAGATACGCAGTATTTT.

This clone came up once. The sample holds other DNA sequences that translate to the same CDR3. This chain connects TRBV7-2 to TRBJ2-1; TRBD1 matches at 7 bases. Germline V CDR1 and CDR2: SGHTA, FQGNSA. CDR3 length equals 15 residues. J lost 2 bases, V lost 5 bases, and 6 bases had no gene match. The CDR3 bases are TGTGCCAGCAGCCTTCGACAGGGTCCCTACAATGAGCAGTTCTTC. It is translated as CASSLRQGPYNEQFF. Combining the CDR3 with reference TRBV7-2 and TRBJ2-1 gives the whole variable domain GAGVSQSPSNKVTEKGKDVELRCDPISGHTALYWYRQSLGQGLEFLIYFQGNSAPDKSGLPSDRFSAERTGGSVSTLTIQRTQQEDSAVYLCASSLRQGPYNEQFFGPGTRLTVL.

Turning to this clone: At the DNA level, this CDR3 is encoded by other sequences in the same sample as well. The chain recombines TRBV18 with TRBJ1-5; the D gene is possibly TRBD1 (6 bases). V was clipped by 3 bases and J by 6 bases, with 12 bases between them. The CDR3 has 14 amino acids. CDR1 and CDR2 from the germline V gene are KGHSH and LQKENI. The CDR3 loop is CASSPTGGGQPQHF. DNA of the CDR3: TGTGCCAGCTCACCTACCGGGGGCGGTCAGCCCCAGCATTTT.

CDR3 DNA: TGTGCCAGCAGTGAACCCACAGGCCTCTATGGCTACACCTTC. Residues: CASSEPTGLYGYTF. The chain is built from TRBV6-1 and TRBJ1-2; D might be TRBD1 (5 bases). Looked up from germline, CDR1 is MNHNS and CDR2 is SASEGT. CDR3 length: 14 residues. Trimming cost V 2 bases and J 4 bases, with 11 bases left between them.

The CDR3 DNA reads as TGTGCCAGCTCACCCGGGACAGGAAGTACGGAAAAACTGTTTTTT. Its protein is CASSPGTGSTEKLFF. The chain uses TRBV18 and TRBJ1-4, with 8 bases lining up with TRBD1. The CDR3 totals 15 residues. V shed 3 bases, J shed 8 bases, and the junction held 8 bases outside the gene matches. The germline V gene has CDR1 KGHSH and CDR2 LQKENI.

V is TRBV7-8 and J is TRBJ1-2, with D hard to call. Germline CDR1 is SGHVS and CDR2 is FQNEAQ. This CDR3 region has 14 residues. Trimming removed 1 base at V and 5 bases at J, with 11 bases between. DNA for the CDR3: TGTGCCAGCAGCTTAGGTAGAGGGAAGTATGGCTACACCTTC. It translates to CASSLGRGKYGYTF.

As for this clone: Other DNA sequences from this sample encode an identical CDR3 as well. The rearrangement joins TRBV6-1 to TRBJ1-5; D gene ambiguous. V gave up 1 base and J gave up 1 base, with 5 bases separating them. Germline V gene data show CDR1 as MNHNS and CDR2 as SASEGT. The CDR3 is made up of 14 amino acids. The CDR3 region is CASSEGRSNQPQHF. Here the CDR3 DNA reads TGTGCCAGCAGTGAAGGGCGGAGCAATCAGCCCCAGCATTTT.

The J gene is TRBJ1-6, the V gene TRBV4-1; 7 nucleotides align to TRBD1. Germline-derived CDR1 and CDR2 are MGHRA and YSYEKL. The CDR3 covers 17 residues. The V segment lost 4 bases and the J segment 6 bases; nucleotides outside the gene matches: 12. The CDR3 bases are TGCGCCAGCAGCCCCCCCCCTATACAGGGGCCTAATTCACCCCTCCACTTT. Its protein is CASSPPPIQGPNSPLHF.

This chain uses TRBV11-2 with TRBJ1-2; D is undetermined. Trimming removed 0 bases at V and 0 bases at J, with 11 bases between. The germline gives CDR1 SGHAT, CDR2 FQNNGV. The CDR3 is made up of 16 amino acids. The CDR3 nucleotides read TGTGCCAGCAGCTTAGAACAGATCTACCCTAACTATGGCTACACCTTC. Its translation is CASSLEQIYPNYGYTF.

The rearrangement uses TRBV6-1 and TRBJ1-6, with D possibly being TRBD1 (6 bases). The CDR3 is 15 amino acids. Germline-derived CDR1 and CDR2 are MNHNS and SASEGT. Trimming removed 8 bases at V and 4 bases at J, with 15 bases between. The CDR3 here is CASVGRDKYNSPLHF. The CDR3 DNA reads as TGTGCCAGCGTTGGGCGGGACAAGTATAATTCACCCCTCCACTTT.

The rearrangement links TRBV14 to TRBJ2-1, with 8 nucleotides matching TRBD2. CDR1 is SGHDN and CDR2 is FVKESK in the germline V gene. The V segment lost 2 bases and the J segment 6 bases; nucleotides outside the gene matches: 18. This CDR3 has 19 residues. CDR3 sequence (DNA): TGTGCCAGCAGCCAAAAAAGCTTCAGCGGGGGTTTTCTCGGCAATGAGCAGTTCTTC. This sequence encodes CASSQKSFSGGFLGNEQFF.

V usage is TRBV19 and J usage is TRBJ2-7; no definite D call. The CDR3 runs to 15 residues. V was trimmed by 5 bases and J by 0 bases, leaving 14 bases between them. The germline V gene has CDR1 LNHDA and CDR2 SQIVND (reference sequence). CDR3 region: CASSDTGQTSYEQYF. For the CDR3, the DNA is TGTGCCAGTAGTGATACGGGCCAAACCTCCTACGAGCAGTACTTC.

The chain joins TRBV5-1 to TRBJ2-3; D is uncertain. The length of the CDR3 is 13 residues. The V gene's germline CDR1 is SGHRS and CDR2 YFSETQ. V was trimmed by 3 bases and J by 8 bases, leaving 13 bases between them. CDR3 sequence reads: CASSSDLLGTQYF. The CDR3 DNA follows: TGCGCCAGCAGCTCCGACCTACTGGGTACGCAGTATTTT. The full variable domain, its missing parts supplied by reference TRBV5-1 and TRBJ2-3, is KAGVTQTPRYLIKTRGQQVTLSCSPISGHRSVSWYQQTPGQGLQFLFEYFSETQRNKGNFPGRFSGRQFSNSRSEMNVSTLELGDSALYLCASSSDLLGTQYFGPGTRLTVL.

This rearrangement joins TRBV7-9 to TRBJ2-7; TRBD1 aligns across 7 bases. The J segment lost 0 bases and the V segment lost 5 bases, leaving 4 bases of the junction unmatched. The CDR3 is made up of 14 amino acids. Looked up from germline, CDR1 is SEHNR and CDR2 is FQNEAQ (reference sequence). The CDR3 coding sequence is TGTGCCAGCAGCACGGGACAGTACTCCTACGAGCAGTACTTC. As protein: CASSTGQYSYEQYF.

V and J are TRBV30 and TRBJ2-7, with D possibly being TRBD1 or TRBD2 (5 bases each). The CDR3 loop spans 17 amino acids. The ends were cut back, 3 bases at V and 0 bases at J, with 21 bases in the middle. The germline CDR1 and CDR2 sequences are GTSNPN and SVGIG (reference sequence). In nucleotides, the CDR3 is TGTGCCTGGAGCGGGGCAGGGATATGGCGAAGCTCCTACGAGCAGTACTTC. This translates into CAWSGAGIWRSSYEQYF.

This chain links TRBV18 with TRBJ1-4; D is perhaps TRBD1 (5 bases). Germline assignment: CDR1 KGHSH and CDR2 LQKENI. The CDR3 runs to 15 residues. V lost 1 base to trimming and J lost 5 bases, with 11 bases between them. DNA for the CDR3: TGTGCCAGCTCACCACGTGGGACTCACAATGAAAAACTGTTTTTT. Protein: CASSPRGTHNEKLFF.